A selection of T cell receptor beta chains follows, all from one sample in a study of T cells in Graves' hyperthyroidism and ophthalmopathy. From the multiplex PCR reads, TCRdb called clonotypes with MiXCR, one entry per CDR3 protein. The top ten clones hold roughly 6.6% of a sample with a few hundred thousand distinct CDR3 sequences, 15% to 17% of them seen once. Sequencing was performed on blood. The receptors stem from a woman aged 25 to 39 with Graves' hyperthyroidism. Both conserved end residues are part of each CDR3. The D gene is left open where the match is weak. The size field is filled for only some rows; it gives once, few, many or a size class.

d_call: TRBD1
v_call: TRBV19
j_call: TRBJ1-1
clone_size: NA
cdr3_nt: TGTGCCAGTAGGAGACAGGGGCGAATTATGAACACTGAAGCTTTCTTT
cdr3_aa: CASRRQGRIMNTEAFF

d_call: TRBD1
v_call: TRBV6-1
j_call: TRBJ2-7
clone_size: few
cdr3_nt: TGTGCCAGCAGTCGGACAGGGTTTAACGAGCAGTACTTC
cdr3_aa: CASSRTGFNEQYF

d_call: TRBD2
v_call: TRBV24-1
j_call: TRBJ2-1
clone_size: few
cdr3_nt: TGTGCCACCAGTGGCGCTCCGGGACTAGCGGGCCCAAATGAGCAGTTCTTC
cdr3_aa: CATSGAPGLAGPNEQFF

d_call: NA
v_call: TRBV5-6
j_call: TRBJ2-2
clone_size: many
cdr3_nt: TGTGCCAGCAGCTTGAGGCACCTGGCCGGGGAGCTGTTTTTT
cdr3_aa: CASSLRHLAGELFF

d_call: TRBD2
v_call: TRBV29-1
j_call: TRBJ2-1
clone_size: many
cdr3_nt: TGCAGCGTTCCTAGCGGGAGAACACCCTACAATGAGCAGTTCTTC
cdr3_aa: CSVPSGRTPYNEQFF

d_call: TRBD2
v_call: TRBV24-1
j_call: TRBJ2-1
clone_size: many
cdr3_nt: TGTGCCACCAGTGACGCAGGACTAGAGGCCTACAATGAGCAGTTCTTC
cdr3_aa: CATSDAGLEAYNEQFF

d_call: TRBD1
v_call: TRBV13
j_call: TRBJ2-7
clone_size: many
cdr3_nt: TGTGCCAGCAGCAACAGGGGGTCCTACTACGAGCAGTACTTC
cdr3_aa: CASSNRGSYYEQYF

d_call: NA
v_call: TRBV28
j_call: TRBJ2-6
clone_size: many
cdr3_nt: TGTGCCAGCAGTTCCGGATTCTCTGGGGCCAACGTCCTGACTTTC
cdr3_aa: CASSSGFSGANVLTF

d_call: NA
v_call: TRBV15
j_call: TRBJ1-5
clone_size: few
cdr3_nt: TGTGCCACCAGCCGACAGTTGCAGCCCCAGCATTTT
cdr3_aa: CATSRQLQPQHF

d_call: NA
v_call: TRBV20-1
j_call: TRBJ1-4
clone_size: many
cdr3_nt: TGCAGTGCTAGGGTCCCGGGAGTAGAGAAACTGTTTTTT
cdr3_aa: CSARVPGVEKLFF

d_call: NA
v_call: TRBV5-1
j_call: TRBJ1-1
clone_size: many
cdr3_nt: TGCGCCAGCAGCTTGGCCGAGGGGTGGAACACTGAAGCTTTCTTT
cdr3_aa: CASSLAEGWNTEAFF

d_call: TRBD2
v_call: TRBV6-2/TRBV6-3
j_call: TRBJ2-7
clone_size: many
cdr3_nt: TGTGCCAGCAGTTACAAACTAGCGGGAGGGGACTACGAGCAGTACTTC
cdr3_aa: CASSYKLAGGDYEQYF

d_call: TRBD1
v_call: TRBV6-2/TRBV6-3
j_call: TRBJ2-7
clone_size: NA
cdr3_nt: TGTGCCAGCAGTTACCCGAGGACAGGGACTTCCTACGAGCAGTACTTC
cdr3_aa: CASSYPRTGTSYEQYF

d_call: NA
v_call: TRBV28
j_call: TRBJ2-3
clone_size: many
cdr3_nt: TGTGCCAGCAGTTTCGTAAGCTTGGGCACAGATACGCAGTATTTT
cdr3_aa: CASSFVSLGTDTQYF